This T cell receptor (beta chain) is drawn from a study of T-cell reconstitution after alpha-beta-depleted transplantation in children. Study-level points and caveats: Day-60 TCRbeta diversity that was high in some patients was derived from surviving recipient T cells and thymic progenitors. Several hundred expanded graft clones reportedly were the source of alpha-beta T cells about two months after transplant. From newly produced T cells came most of the T-cell counts and diversity one year after transplant.

A few counts support this clonotype. As yet, its antigen is unknown. Trimming removed 5 bases at V and 8 bases at J, with 21 bases between. CDR3 length equals 16 residues. Germline values: CDR1 SGHTA, CDR2 FQGNSA. The TCRbeta library incorporated unique molecular identifiers. TCRdb recomputed calls from the PCR reads with MiXCR, one row per CDR3 protein. The sample records approximately 630,000 distinct CDR3 sequences, roughly 14% being singletons. The TCR originated in a girl aged 2-9 years with congenital amegakaryocytic thrombocytopenia, due to receive a stem cell transplant. V gene TRBV7-2 combines with J gene TRBJ1-4, with a weak D call TRBD1 (6 bases). The sequencing here drew on PBMCs, taken before TCRalphabeta/CD19-depleted stem cell transplant. The CDR3 region has the DNA TGTGCCAGCAGCATCCTTCCAACAGGGAGTCAAGAAAAACTGTTTTTT. This translates into CASSILPTGSQEKLFF.